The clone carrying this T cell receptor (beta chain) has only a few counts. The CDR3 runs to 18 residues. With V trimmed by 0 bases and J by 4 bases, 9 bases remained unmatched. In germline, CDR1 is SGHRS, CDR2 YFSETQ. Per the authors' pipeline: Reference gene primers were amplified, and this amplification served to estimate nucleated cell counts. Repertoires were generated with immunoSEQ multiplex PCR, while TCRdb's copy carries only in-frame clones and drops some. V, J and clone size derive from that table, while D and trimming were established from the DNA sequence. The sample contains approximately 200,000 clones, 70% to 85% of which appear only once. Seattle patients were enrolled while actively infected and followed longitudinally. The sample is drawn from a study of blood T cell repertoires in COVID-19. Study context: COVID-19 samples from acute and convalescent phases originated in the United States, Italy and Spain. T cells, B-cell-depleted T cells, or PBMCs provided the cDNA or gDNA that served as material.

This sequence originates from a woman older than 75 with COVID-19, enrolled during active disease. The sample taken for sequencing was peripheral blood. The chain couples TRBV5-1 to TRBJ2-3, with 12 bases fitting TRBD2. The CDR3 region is CASSLVGTSGFYADTQYF. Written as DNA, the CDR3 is TGCGCCAGCAGCTTGGTGGGGACTAGCGGGTTTTACGCAGATACGCAGTATTTT. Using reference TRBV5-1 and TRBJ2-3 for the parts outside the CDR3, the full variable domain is KAGVTQTPRYLIKTRGQQVTLSCSPISGHRSVSWYQQTPGQGLQFLFEYFSETQRNKGNFPGRFSGRQFSNSRSEMNVSTLELGDSALYLCASSLVGTSGFYADTQYFGPGTRLTVL.